A single sample is the source of the 17 T cell receptor beta chains below, sequenced in a study of vaccination and CD4 T cells after COVID-19. Cultured CD4+ T-cell DNA underwent Oncomine TCR Beta short-read sequencing. TCRdb reprocessed the PCR reads with MiXCR, giving one entry per CDR3 protein. The table includes about 21,000 distinct CDR3 sequences, 45% to 60% detected once. What these receptors recognize is not known. Noted treatment: roughly 11-day PBMC culture with coronavirus spike peptide pools or control peptides (ViraFEST assay). The sequencing sample was made of CD4+ T cells from blood, cultured in vitro. These TCRs come from a human donor who had recovered from COVID-19.

The chain carries TRBV29-1 and TRBJ2-7, with D maybe TRBD1 (6 bases). The length of the CDR3 is 14 residues. Trimming pared 5 bases from V and 0 bases from J, leaving 14 bases between. Per the germline V gene, CDR1 is SQVTM and CDR2 is ANQGSEA. In DNA form, the CDR3 reads TGCAGCGTTTCTCGGGACACGAGCTCCTACGAGCAGTACTTC. Translated: CSVSRDTSSYEQYF.

The chain links TRBV20-1 to TRBJ2-3; perhaps TRBD1 as D (6 bases). Germline CDR1 is DFQATT and CDR2 is SNEGSKA (reference sequence). The CDR3 consists of 13 residues. V lost 6 bases and J lost 6, with 16 bases in between. The CDR3, as DNA: TGCAGTGCCCCCGGACAGATCGTGGATACGCAGTATTTT. Protein product: CSAPGQIVDTQYF.

The CDR3 DNA sequence: TGTGCCAGCACGGCCTGGGGCTATGGCTACACCTTC. This codes for CASTAWGYGYTF. The rearrangement uses TRBV2 and TRBJ1-2; no definite D call. Trimming pared 7 bases from V and 4 bases from J, leaving 10 bases between. The CDR3 consists of 12 residues. The germline CDR1 and CDR2 sequences are SNHLY and FYNNEI.

The chain combines TRBV6-5 with TRBJ1-6; D not certain. Looked up from germline, CDR1 is MNHEY and CDR2 is SVGAGI. The CDR3 consists of 12 residues. V lost 1 base to trimming and J lost 7 bases, with 2 bases between them. The CDR3 DNA reads as TGTGCCAGCAGTTACTTAAATTCACCCCTCCACTTT. Translation gives CASSYLNSPLHF.

V usage is TRBV15 and J usage is TRBJ2-1, with TRBD1 matching 7 bases. V trimming: 6 bases; J trimming: 3 bases; junction bases outside the gene matches: 8. In germline, CDR1 is LNHNV, CDR2 YYDKDF (reference sequence). The CDR3 is 15 amino acids. CDR3 coding DNA: TGTGCCACCAGTATTACTCGACAGGGCTACAATGAGCAGTTCTTC. Amino acid sequence: CATSITRQGYNEQFF.

The J gene is TRBJ1-2, the V gene TRBV6-2 or TRBV6-3, with 8 nucleotides matching TRBD1. Germline V CDR1 and CDR2: MNHEY, SVGEGT. The CDR3 is made up of 15 amino acids. V was pared by 3 bases and J by 4 bases, with 7 bases of the junction left unmatched. The CDR3 nucleotides read TGTGCCAGCAGTTATACGACAGGGGCTACCTATGGCTACACCTTC. It yields the protein CASSYTTGATYGYTF.

This clonotype was counted between two and nine times. The rearrangement joins TRBV20-1 to TRBJ2-3; weak D call: TRBD2 (7 bases). CDR3 length equals 15 residues. Germline V CDR1 and CDR2: DFQATT, SNEGSKA (reference sequence). Trimming shortened V by 4 bases and J by 5 bases, and 19 bases separated the two germline ends. DNA for the CDR3: TGCAGTGCTACCCGCGGGGGCCAGCGGGAAGATACGCAGTATTTT. Its protein is CSATRGGQREDTQYF.

This clonotype was detected a few times. V gene TRBV19 combines with J gene TRBJ1-1; D is perhaps TRBD1 (5 bases). With 3 bases removed from V and 4 bases from J, the gap between germline ends came to 15 bases. The CDR3 has 15 residues. Germline CDR1 reads LNHDA; CDR2 reads SQIVND (reference sequence). The CDR3 DNA reads TGTGCCAGTAGTATTAGGTGGGGGTACGGCACTGAAGCTTTCTTT. It yields the protein CASSIRWGYGTEAFF.

The V gene is TRBV20-1, the J gene TRBJ1-6; the D is unclear. The CDR3 loop spans 14 amino acids. Germline CDR1 and CDR2: DFQATT and SNEGSKA (reference sequence). V was cut by 5 bases and J by 4 bases, with 12 bases left in between. The DNA of the CDR3 is TGCAGTGCTCACTCTACGGGATATAATTCACCCCTCCACTTT. Protein sequence: CSAHSTGYNSPLHF.

This clonotype was seen more than once but under ten times. The chain couples TRBV20-1 to TRBJ1-1; D call uncertain. This CDR3 has 13 residues. Trimming took 2 bases from V and 3 from J, leaving 10 bases between them. Germline assignment: CDR1 DFQATT and CDR2 SNEGSKA (reference sequence). Here the CDR3 reads CSARSTRDTEAFF. CDR3 nucleotide sequence: TGCAGTGCTAGATCCACCCGGGACACTGAAGCTTTCTTT.

The rearrangement links TRBV2 to TRBJ1-5, with 7 positions matching TRBD1. With 7 bases clipped from V and 2 bases from J, the junction kept 8 bases outside the gene matches. The CDR3 contains 15 residues. CDR1 is SNHLY, CDR2 FYNNEI, per germline. The CDR3 region is CASTTSGGGNQPQHF. The CDR3 coding sequence is TGTGCCAGCACCACATCAGGGGGAGGCAATCAGCCCCAGCATTTT.

The chain joins TRBV7-9 to TRBJ2-1; D may be TRBD2 (6 bases). Germline V gene sequence: CDR1 SEHNR, CDR2 FQNEAQ (reference sequence). There are 15 residues in the CDR3. Trimming removed 3 bases from V and 5 bases from J, with 14 bases in between. CDR3 in amino acids: CASSFGGLIDNEQFF. CDR3 in DNA: TGTGCCAGCAGCTTTGGGGGACTGATAGACAATGAGCAGTTCTTC. The full variable domain, rest sourced from reference TRBV7-9 and TRBJ2-1, is DTGVSQNPRHKITKRGQNVTFRCDPISEHNRLYWYRQTLGQGPEFLTYFQNEAQLEKSRLLSDRFSAERPKGSFSTLEIQRTEQGDSAMYLCASSFGGLIDNEQFFGPGTRLTVL.

V is TRBV11-2 and J is TRBJ2-3; 10 positions agree with TRBD2. V lost 5 bases, J lost 1 base, and 9 bases stayed unmatched. Germline CDR1 is SGHAT and CDR2 is FQNNGV. The CDR3 spans 17 residues. This CDR3 is CASSVGTSGARTDTQYF. CDR3 in DNA: TGTGCCAGCAGCGTGGGAACTAGCGGGGCTCGCACAGATACGCAGTATTTT.

CDR3 coding DNA: TGTGCCACCCGAGGACAGGGGGTTAGTACTGAAGCTTTCTTT. This codes for CATRGQGVSTEAFF. The chain employs TRBV10-3 and TRBJ1-1; TRBD1 matches 10 bases. This CDR3 is 14 amino acids long. Germline V gene sequence: CDR1 ENHRY, CDR2 SYGVKD. After removal of 10 bases from V and 5 bases from J, the junction contained 10 bases not matched to a gene.

This clonotype was seen a handful of times. J is TRBJ1-1 and V is TRBV12-3 or TRBV12-4, with D uncertain. The CDR3 covers 13 residues. The V gene lost 0 bases and the J gene lost 2 bases, with 4 bases spanning the gap. The CDR3 coding sequence is TGTGCCAGCAGTTTAGCAGATAACACTGAAGCTTTCTTT. It codes for CASSLADNTEAFF.

This clonotype has more than one count but fewer than ten. This chain connects TRBV6-5 to TRBJ1-3; D unclear. The CDR3 sequence is 16 residues long. Germline assignment: CDR1 MNHEY and CDR2 SVGAGI. Trimming removed 2 bases at V and 4 bases at J, with 15 bases between. CDR3 loop: CASSYNALGRGNTIYF. The CDR3 DNA reads TGTGCCAGCAGTTACAACGCGTTGGGGAGGGGAAACACCATATATTTT.

The CDR3 reads CASSEQGTSYNEQFF. The CDR3 DNA reads TGTGCCAGCAGCGAACAGGGGACCTCCTACAATGAGCAGTTCTTC. V usage is TRBV9 and J usage is TRBJ2-1, with 7 nucleotides matching TRBD1. The CDR3 has 15 amino acids. J was trimmed by 0 bases and V by 3 bases; bases with no gene match: 3. CDR1 is SGDLS and CDR2 is YYNGEE in the germline V gene.